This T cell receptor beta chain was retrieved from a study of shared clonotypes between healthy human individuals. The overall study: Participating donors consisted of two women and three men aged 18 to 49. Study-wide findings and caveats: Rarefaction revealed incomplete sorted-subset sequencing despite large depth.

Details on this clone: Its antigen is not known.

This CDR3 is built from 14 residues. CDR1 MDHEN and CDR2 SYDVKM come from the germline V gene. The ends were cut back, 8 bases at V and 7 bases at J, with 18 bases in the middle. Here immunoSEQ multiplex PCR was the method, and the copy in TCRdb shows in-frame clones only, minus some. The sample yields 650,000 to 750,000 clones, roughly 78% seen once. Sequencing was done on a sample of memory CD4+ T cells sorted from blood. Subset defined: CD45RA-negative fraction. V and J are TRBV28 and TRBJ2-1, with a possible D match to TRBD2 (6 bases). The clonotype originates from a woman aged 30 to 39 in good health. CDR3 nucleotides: TGTGCCAGCTGCGTTGGAGGGGCCTCAAATGAGCAGTTCTTC. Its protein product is CASCVGGASNEQFF.